This T cell receptor (beta chain) stems from a study of control samples from healthy donors and cancer patients. Turning to this clone: The CDR3 carries no conserved terminal phenylalanine or tryptophan, so it likely arises from a read error. No DNA is shown, since the ends of the CDR3 on it are uncertain; the CDR3 is the one TCRdb lists.

Sequencing was performed with immunoSEQ multiplex PCR; in TCRdb, only in-frame clones are kept and a portion is missing. The sample has tens of thousands of clones, approximately 94% seen once. Per germline, CDR1 DFQATT and CDR2 SNEGSKA (reference sequence). Including both end residues, the CDR3 is 10 amino acids long. The chain links TRBV20-1 to TRBJ1-1; TRBD1, the table's D call, was not compared with the DNA. The sample taken for sequencing was blood. The source is a woman in her twenties or thirties in good health. CDR3 amino acids: CSALRGGWIY.